These 26 T cell receptor beta chains were all obtained from the same sample, sequenced in a study of beta chain features in type 1 diabetes. The isolated RNA, all of it, was reverse transcribed, so expressed TCRB transcripts were what got sequenced. Data came from immunoSEQ multiplex PCR; TCRdb stores just in-frame clones and leaves some out. The sample records about 450,000 clones, 11% being singletons. Input material: naive CD4+ T cells from blood. The receptors originated from a young woman in good health.

This chain links TRBV5-1 with TRBJ2-5, with 7 nucleotides matching TRBD1. V gave up 4 bases and J gave up 3 bases; unmatched junction bases: 6. There are 14 residues in the CDR3. CDR1 and CDR2 (germline): SGHRS, YFSETQ. The CDR3: CASSIGQVEETQYF. The CDR3, as DNA: TGCGCCAGCAGCATAGGACAGGTCGAAGAGACCCAGTACTTC.

The chain joins TRBV29-1 to TRBJ2-7; TRBD2 matches 8 bases. The CDR3 loop spans 15 amino acids. V shed 4 bases and J 6 bases; nucleotides not matched to a gene: 14. The germline V gene encodes CDR1 SQVTM and CDR2 ANQGSEA. The CDR3 DNA sequence: TGCAGCGTTGGAGGTTCCCTAGCGGGTTCGCGCGAGCAGTACTTC. This sequence encodes CSVGGSLAGSREQYF.

This chain joins TRBV18 and TRBJ2-1; TRBD1 matches 10 bases. The length of the CDR3 is 15 residues. The V segment lost 3 bases and the J segment 7 bases; nucleotides outside the gene matches: 6. Germline CDR1 is KGHSH and CDR2 is LQKENI. CDR3 sequence: CASSPATGGLNEQFF. The CDR3 DNA follows: TGTGCCAGCTCACCCGCGACAGGGGGCTTAAATGAGCAGTTCTTC. Drawing the rest from reference TRBV18 and TRBJ2-1, the complete variable domain is NAGVMQNPRHLVRRRGQEARLRCSPMKGHSHVYWYRQLPEEGLKFMVYLQKENIIDESGMPKERFSAEFPKEGPSILRIQQVVRGDSAAYFCASSPATGGLNEQFFGPGTRLTVL.

The rearrangement uses TRBV29-1 and TRBJ2-1; D is possibly TRBD1 (5 bases). This CDR3 has 14 residues. V lost 6 bases, J lost 6 bases, and 18 bases lay in between. From germline, CDR1 is SQVTM and CDR2 ANQGSEA. The CDR3 loop is CSVGRQLKGNEQFF. In DNA, the CDR3 is TGCAGCGTGGGGCGGCAGTTGAAGGGCAATGAGCAGTTCTTC.

The sample holds a few counts of this clone. The chain joins TRBV28 to TRBJ1-5; possible D gene TRBD1, 6 bases. The germline V and J ends were trimmed by 6 bases and 6 bases, with 15 bases remaining between them. Germline V gives CDR1 MDHEN, CDR2 SYDVKM. The CDR3 sequence is 14 residues long. This CDR3 reads CASSSPGAVQPQHF. CDR3 sequence (DNA): TGTGCCAGCAGCTCCCCAGGGGCTGTTCAGCCCCAGCATTTT.

V is TRBV28 and J is TRBJ2-1; tentatively, D is TRBD1 (5 bases). In germline, CDR1 is MDHEN, CDR2 SYDVKM. Trimming removed 6 bases from V and 4 bases from J, with 10 bases in between. CDR3 length equals 13 residues. The DNA for the CDR3 is TGTGCCAGCAGCGTCGACAGTTACAATGAGCAGTTCTTC. Protein sequence: CASSVDSYNEQFF. Full variable domain (outside the CDR3, taken from reference TRBV28 and TRBJ2-1): DVKVTQSSRYLVKRTGEKVFLECVQDMDHENMFWYRQDPGLGLRLIYFSYDVKMKEKGDIPEGYSVSREKKERFSLILESASTNQTSMYLCASSVDSYNEQFFGPGTRLTVL.

There are a few counts of this clone. The V call is TRBV15, the J call TRBJ2-7; D gene uncertain. Germline loops: CDR1 LNHNV, CDR2 YYDKDF (reference sequence). The V and J ends lost 5 bases and 7 bases respectively, with 9 bases between them. This CDR3 is 11 amino acids long. The CDR3 spells CATSRSQEQYF. CDR3 sequence (DNA): TGTGCCACCAGCCGCAGTCAAGAGCAGTACTTC.

J is TRBJ1-1 and V is TRBV14; D is unclear. Trimming removed 3 bases at V and 6 bases at J, with 5 bases between. This CDR3 has 11 amino acids. Germline V gives CDR1 SGHDN, CDR2 FVKESK. This CDR3 is CASSHVSEAFF. DNA of the CDR3: TGTGCCAGCAGCCATGTCTCTGAAGCTTTCTTT. Supplemented by reference TRBV14 and TRBJ1-1, the full variable domain reads EAGVTQFPSHSVIEKGQTVTLRCDPISGHDNLYWYRRVMGKEIKFLLHFVKESKQDESGMPNNRFLAERTGGTYSTLKVQPAELEDSGVYFCASSHVSEAFFGQGTRLTVV.

This clone was observed a handful of times. This chain uses TRBV7-3 with TRBJ2-5; D could derive from TRBD1 or TRBD2 (5 bases each). Between the trimmed V and J ends, which lost 4 bases and 4 bases, there was a span of 10 bases. The CDR3 consists of 13 residues. Germline-derived CDR1 and CDR2 are SGHTA and FQGTGA. CDR3 DNA: TGTGCCAGCAGCTGGGACGATGGAGAGACCCAGTACTTC. This gives the protein CASSWDDGETQYF.

Regarding this clone: This specimen includes other DNA sequences encoding the same CDR3. The V gene is TRBV9, the J gene TRBJ2-1, with TRBD2 matching over 7 bases. CDR1 and CDR2 (germline): SGDLS, YYNGEE. This CDR3 is 15 amino acids long. V lost 0 bases, J lost 0 bases, and 0 bases stayed unmatched. The CDR3 protein is CASSVGGGSYNEQFF. DNA of the CDR3: TGTGCCAGCAGCGTAGGCGGGGGCTCCTACAATGAGCAGTTCTTC.

The sample holds a few counts of this clone. J is TRBJ2-7 and V is TRBV20-1; D remains unclear. Trimming cost V 6 bases and J 4 bases, with 10 bases left between them. The CDR3 is 11 residues long. CDR1 and CDR2 from the germline V gene are DFQATT and SNEGSKA (reference sequence). The CDR3 bases are TGCAGTGCCCTTGTTCGGTACGAGCAGTACGTC. Translated, it gives CSALVRYEQYV.

This clone was detected a few times. The chain uses TRBV11-2 and TRBJ2-3, with 8 bases matching TRBD2. CDR3 length equals 15 residues. The germline CDR1 and CDR2 sequences are SGHAT and FQNNGV. V was clipped by 5 bases and J by 7 bases; unmatched bases: 11. The CDR3 coding sequence is TGTGCCAGCAGCCTCTCCCGGGAGGGCGTCTATACGCAGTATTTT. It specifies CASSLSREGVYTQYF.

The chain is built from TRBV7-6 and TRBJ2-2; the D is unclear. CDR1 and CDR2 (germline): SGHVS, FNYEAQ. Trimming shortened V by 2 bases and J by 5 bases, and 6 bases separated the two germline ends. The CDR3 totals 13 residues. For the CDR3, the DNA is TGTGCCAGCAGCTTATTCTCTACCGGGGAGCTGTTTTTT. Amino acids: CASSLFSTGELFF.

The sample holds a few counts of this clone. This chain uses TRBV29-1 with TRBJ2-3, with D tentatively TRBD1 (5 bases). With 4 bases removed from V and 4 bases from J, the gap between germline ends came to 9 bases. The germline gives CDR1 SQVTM, CDR2 ANQGSEA. The CDR3 contains 12 residues. The CDR3 reads CSVGQPPDTQYF. As DNA, the CDR3 is TGCAGCGTTGGACAGCCCCCAGATACGCAGTATTTT.

This clone came up a few times. The chain carries TRBV4-1 and TRBJ1-1, with 8 bases matching TRBD1. CDR1 is MGHRA and CDR2 is YSYEKL in the germline V gene. V shed 2 bases and J 9 bases; nucleotides not matched to a gene: 8. The CDR3 covers 14 residues. DNA of the CDR3: TGCGCCAGCAGCCAATTAGGACAGGGCCCGAAAGCTTTCTTT. Translated, it gives CASSQLGQGPKAFF.

As for this clone: Other nucleotide sequences in the sample specify the same CDR3. The chain is built from TRBV25-1 and TRBJ1-2; TRBD1 might be the D (6 bases). The V end was cut by 1 base, the J end by 2 bases, with 8 bases between. The CDR3 is 14 amino acids. Germline loops: CDR1 MGHDK, CDR2 SYGVNS. The CDR3, as DNA: TGTGCCAGCAGTGAATTAGGGGGGAACTATGGCTACACCTTC. Protein sequence: CASSELGGNYGYTF.

The chain has TRBV4-1 and TRBJ2-1; D is unclear. The CDR3 has 14 residues. V gave up 0 bases and J gave up 7 bases, with 10 bases separating them. In germline, CDR1 is MGHRA, CDR2 YSYEKL. The CDR3: CASSQELKRNEQFF. The DNA of the CDR3 is TGCGCCAGCAGCCAAGAGCTTAAGCGAAATGAGCAGTTCTTC.

This clone was observed a few times. The V gene is TRBV10-3, the J gene TRBJ2-7; D gene uncertain. Germline assignment: CDR1 ENHRY and CDR2 SYGVKD. Trimming took off 3 bases at V and 5 bases at J, with 5 bases between the two ends. The CDR3 is made up of 11 amino acids. CDR3 sequence reads: CAISERDEQYV. CDR3 in DNA: TGTGCCATCAGTGAAAGGGACGAGCAGTACGTC.

The V gene is TRBV4-1, the J gene TRBJ2-1, with 10 nucleotides matching TRBD2. This CDR3 has 16 residues. V shed 1 base and J 4 bases; nucleotides not matched to a gene: 4. Germline V gene data show CDR1 as MGHRA and CDR2 as YSYEKL. CDR3 DNA sequence: TGCGCCAGCAGCCAAGGGACTAGCGGCAGTTACAATGAGCAGTTCTTC. The encoded protein is CASSQGTSGSYNEQFF.

Note on this clone: Other DNA sequences in this specimen translate into the identical CDR3. The rearrangement joins TRBV7-2 to TRBJ1-2; 7 nucleotides align to TRBD1. From germline, CDR1 is SGHTA and CDR2 FQGNSA. The CDR3 has 14 residues. The junction had 2 bases not matched to a gene; V was cut back by 1 base and J by 3 bases. As DNA, the CDR3 is TGTGCCAGCAGCTTAGTTGGGACAGACTATGGCTACACCTTC. Amino acid sequence: CASSLVGTDYGYTF.

This clone occurred once. The V call is TRBV5-1, the J call TRBJ2-3; possible D gene TRBD2, 6 bases. The germline V gene encodes CDR1 SGHRS and CDR2 YFSETQ. The CDR3 runs 14 residues. Trimming stripped 4 bases from V and 2 bases from J, with 11 bases between. CDR3 sequence (DNA): TGCGCCAGCAGCCCCCGGGACTCCACAGATACGCAGTATTTT. It translates to CASSPRDSTDTQYF.

This clone has a handful of counts. This chain connects TRBV9 to TRBJ2-3, with 8 bases matching TRBD2. Trimming cost V 3 bases and J 4 bases; bases outside gene matches: 16. The CDR3 length is 18 residues. CDR1 is SGDLS and CDR2 is YYNGEE in the germline V gene. CDR3 loop: CASSGTSGYLRWSDTQYF. The CDR3 DNA follows: TGTGCCAGCAGCGGTACTAGCGGCTATCTCCGGTGGTCAGATACGCAGTATTTT.

The J gene is TRBJ2-3, the V gene TRBV7-3; 9 nucleotides agree with TRBD1. The CDR3 has 15 amino acids. Germline V lookup: CDR1 SGHTA, CDR2 FQGTGA. V lost 3 bases, J lost 7 bases, and 8 bases stayed unmatched. CDR3: CASSFDRGAWYTQYF. The CDR3 nucleotides are TGTGCCAGCAGCTTCGACAGGGGGGCATGGTATACGCAGTATTTT.

The rearrangement uses TRBV23-1 and TRBJ2-7; D is uncertain. TRBV23-1 is annotated as an ORF whose role is uncertain. The CDR3 consists of 11 residues. Trimming pared 6 bases from V and 5 bases from J, leaving 8 bases between. DNA of the CDR3: TGCGCCAGCAGATGGGTTAACGAGCAGTACGTC. The encoded protein is CASRWVNEQYV.

This clone showed up just a few times. V gene TRBV30 combines with J gene TRBJ2-7; D possibly corresponds to TRBD1 (6 bases). The CDR3 extends over 15 amino acids. Germline V gene sequence: CDR1 GTSNPN, CDR2 SVGIG (reference sequence). The V and J ends lost 2 bases and 2 bases respectively, with 16 bases between them. In DNA form, the CDR3 reads TGTGCCTGGAGTAAGGGACATCGGTCAACCTACGAGCAGTACTTC. It specifies CAWSKGHRSTYEQYF.

This clone came up a few times. This rearrangement joins TRBV23-1 to TRBJ2-7; D remains unclear. TRBV23-1 is designated an ORF whose function remains uncertain. The CDR3 has 20 residues. V was shortened by 0 bases and J by 0 bases, with 24 bases between the two germline ends. The CDR3 nucleotides are TGCGCCAGCAGTCAATCGGGGTCGGCGGAACAGAGACAAAGCTCCTACGAGCAGTACGTC. Protein sequence: CASSQSGSAEQRQSSYEQYV.